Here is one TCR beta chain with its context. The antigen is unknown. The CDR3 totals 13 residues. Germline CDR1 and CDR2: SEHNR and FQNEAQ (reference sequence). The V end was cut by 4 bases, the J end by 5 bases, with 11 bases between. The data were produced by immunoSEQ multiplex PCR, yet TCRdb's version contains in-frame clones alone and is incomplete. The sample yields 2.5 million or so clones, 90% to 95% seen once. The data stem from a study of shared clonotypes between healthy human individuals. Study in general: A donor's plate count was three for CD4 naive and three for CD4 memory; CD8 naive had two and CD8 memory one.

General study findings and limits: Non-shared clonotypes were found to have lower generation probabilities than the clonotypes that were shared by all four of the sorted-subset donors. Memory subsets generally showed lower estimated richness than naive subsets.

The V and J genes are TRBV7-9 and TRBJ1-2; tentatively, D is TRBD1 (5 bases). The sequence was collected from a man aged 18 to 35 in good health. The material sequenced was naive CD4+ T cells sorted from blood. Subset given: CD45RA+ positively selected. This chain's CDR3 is CASSWDGIYGYTF. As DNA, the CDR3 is TGTGCCAGCAGCTGGGACGGCATATATGGCTACACCTTC.